This TCR beta chain originates from a study of PD-L1 blockade in urothelial cancer. Study information: Prior chemotherapy regimens per patient numbered 0 to 3.

Sample time point: pretreatment peripheral blood. Clones were read by immunoSEQ multiplex PCR, and TCRdb kept only the in-frame ones, dropping some. The sample has 70,000 to 95,000 clones, around 83% seen once. Here the sequenced sample was PBMCs, taken around atezolizumab (anti-PD-L1) treatment. This receptor was taken from a man in his 60s with urothelial cancer.

DNA for the CDR3: TGTGCCAGCAGTGAAGCTCCCGACAGGTTCTCTGGGGCCAACGTCCTGACTTTC. It specifies CASSEAPDRFSGANVLTF. The V call is TRBV6-1, the J call TRBJ2-6; tentative D call: TRBD1 (6 bases). Germline V gives CDR1 MNHNS, CDR2 SASEGT. Trimming took off 0 bases at V and 0 bases at J, with 12 bases between the two ends. The CDR3 contains 18 residues.